This is a list of T cell receptor beta chains from one sample in a study of early T cells in non-severe SARS-CoV-2 infection. MiXCR, applied by TCRdb to the 5' RACE reads, yields one record per CDR3 protein. The repertoire consists of 50,000 to 60,000 distinct CDR3 sequences, with approximately 10% occurring once and the leading ten covering less than 25%. Sequenced input: whole blood. These receptors came from an adult who was a healthcare worker with PCR-confirmed SARS-CoV-2 infection or an uninfected control (not recorded which). Each CDR3 is given with its conserved first and last residue.

V gene	J gene	CDR3 protein
TRBV27	TRBJ2-7	CASSFYGGQNEQYF
TRBV28	TRBJ1-2	CATRAGNYGYTF
TRBV24-1	TRBJ2-5	CATSDPRDQGGETQYF
TRBV10-3	TRBJ1-3	CAISGPGPYSSENTIYF
TRBV18	TRBJ2-1	CASSVGLGNEQFF
TRBV2	TRBJ2-3	CASSHDRAGDTQYF
TRBV27	TRBJ2-7	CASRPGGANSYEQYF
TRBV7-8	TRBJ2-7	CASSLDPARGTYEQYF
TRBV7-9	TRBJ2-1	CASSLGAAPVSEQFF
TRBV6-5	TRBJ2-7	CASGRGTVHYEQYF
TRBV2	TRBJ2-1	CASSGDREGVPFF
TRBV6-2/TRBV6-3	TRBJ2-3	CASSYSGGATDTQYF
TRBV7-9	TRBJ2-2	CASSGTSNTGELFF
TRBV2	TRBJ2-3	CASSENLYTDTQYF
TRBV6-2/TRBV6-3	TRBJ2-5	CASRFGETQYF
TRBV5-8	TRBJ1-5	CASSFLGPEPQHF
TRBV11-1	TRBJ2-3	CASSENSGGASDTQYF
TRBV6-5	TRBJ2-5	CASSLAGGTETQYF
TRBV3-1	TRBJ1-4	CASSQAQGGEKLFF
TRBV5-6	TRBJ2-7	CASSFHLTSVLDHEQYF
TRBV7-3	TRBJ1-1	CASSETGPNTEAFF
TRBV6-6	TRBJ1-4	CASSRGLGANEKLFF
TRBV7-3	TRBJ1-6	CVSSLSASTSNLYNSPLHF
TRBV4-1	TRBJ2-2	CASSLALVRVGELFF
TRBV28	TRBJ2-7	CASSLRRTVQYF
TRBV7-9	TRBJ1-1	CASSFEVQAEAFF
TRBV24-1	TRBJ2-3	CATSESGVQDTQYF
TRBV30	TRBJ1-1	CAWNRGGANTEAFF
TRBV20-1	TRBJ2-1	CSARKTSGGGVNEQFF
TRBV3-1	TRBJ1-1	CASRAGSEAFF
TRBV4-1	TRBJ2-7	CASSHALGAYEQYF
TRBV4-1	TRBJ1-1	CASSQGWKVEAFF
TRBV6-5	TRBJ1-3	CASSYAETGNTIYF
TRBV7-3	TRBJ2-1	CASSLGVGLEGEQFF
TRBV11-2	TRBJ2-3	CASSRLDTSSTDTQYF
TRBV4-2	TRBJ2-1	CASSRIASGVLSSYNEQFF
TRBV11-2	TRBJ2-1	CASSLANEQFF
TRBV5-4	TRBJ2-2	CASSLEPSGELFF
TRBV4-1	TRBJ2-3	CASSQDSGESTDTQYF
TRBV29-1	TRBJ2-7	CSVGGTGSYEQYF
TRBV2	TRBJ2-3	CASSTTGTGWADTQYF
TRBV5-1	TRBJ1-5	CASSAGAGQPQHF
TRBV12-3/TRBV12-4	TRBJ2-7	CASRENRGIEQYF
TRBV6-6	TRBJ1-6	CASSSTGTANSPLHF
TRBV6-5	TRBJ2-1	CASSRGLAWNEQFF
TRBV6-6	TRBJ2-7	CASSWDRDEQYF
TRBV10-3	TRBJ1-2	CAISEGTAYGYTF
TRBV2	TRBJ1-5	CASSTEGAVGNQPQHF
TRBV10-3	TRBJ1-1	CAISESQGDTEAFF
TRBV6-1	TRBJ2-1	CASSDQGTGSYNEQFF
TRBV5-6	TRBJ1-2	CASSSEYYGYTF
TRBV28	TRBJ2-5	CASSFPAGGQETQYF
TRBV7-9	TRBJ2-5	CASSLKDRGQETQYF
TRBV12-3/TRBV12-4	TRBJ1-3	CASSPRAQTGNTIYF
TRBV7-6	TRBJ2-3	CASSLYGGLTDTQYF
TRBV7-6	TRBJ1-3	CASSSNLAFGRGNTIYF
TRBV20-1	TRBJ1-1	CSAKDPRGDTEAFF